These 9 T cell receptor beta chains share one sample of origin, sequenced in a study of OX40 agonist ivuxolimab in advanced cancers. Sequencing used immunoSEQ multiplex PCR; TCRdb keeps in-frame clones, though not all of them. The top ten clones hold 3.9% of a sample with about 46,000 clones, about 80% of them seen once. Sequenced material: CD4+ or CD8+ T cells sorted from blood, taken in a trial of the OX40 agonist ivuxolimab. These receptors all come from an adult with an advanced solid tumor such as melanoma, head and neck, liver or kidney cancer.

A single count supports this clone. The genes are TRBV7-3 and TRBJ1-2; perhaps TRBD1 as D (5 bases). Trimming shortened V by 0 bases and J by 3 bases, and 8 bases separated the two germline ends. From germline, CDR1 is SGHTA and CDR2 FQGTGA. The CDR3 has 14 amino acids. CDR3 sequence: CASSLTGGDYGYTF. DNA for the CDR3: TGTGCCAGCAGCTTAACCGGGGGGGACTATGGCTACACCTTC.

The chain combines TRBV4-1 with TRBJ1-4; D remains ambiguous. V was pared by 4 bases and J by 5 bases, with 11 bases between. CDR1 and CDR2 from the germline V gene are MGHRA and YSYEKL. This CDR3 contains 14 residues. The CDR3 loop is CASSRNSENEKLFF. CDR3 sequence (DNA): TGCGCCAGCAGCCGTAACAGCGAGAATGAAAAACTGTTTTTT.

This chain connects TRBV25-1 to TRBJ1-6; possible D gene TRBD1, 6 bases. V lost 4 bases and J 10 bases, leaving 14 bases between the germline ends. Germline loops: CDR1 MGHDK, CDR2 SYGVNS. CDR3 length equals 14 residues. CDR3 DNA sequence: TGTGCCAGCAGTGCGAGGGGGGGGCCCTCACCCCTCCACTTT. The encoded protein is CASSARGGPSPLHF.

The chain has TRBV15 and TRBJ2-1; D is possibly TRBD1 or TRBD2 (6 bases each). Trimming stripped 3 bases from V and 3 bases from J, with 18 bases between. Germline V CDR1 and CDR2: LNHNV, YYDKDF (reference sequence). This CDR3 contains 17 residues. This CDR3 is CATSSSPKGGSYNEQFF. In DNA form, the CDR3 reads TGTGCCACCAGCAGTTCCCCAAAGGGGGGCAGCTACAATGAGCAGTTCTTC. Full variable domain (rest looked up from reference TRBV15 and TRBJ2-1): DAMVIQNPRYQVTQFGKPVTLSCSQTLNHNVMYWYQQKSSQAPKLLFHYYDKDFNNEADTPDNFQSRRPNTSFCFLDIRSPGLGDTAMYLCATSSSPKGGSYNEQFFGPGTRLTVL.

This clone appeared once. The chain has TRBV5-4 and TRBJ2-7; TRBD2 might be the D (7 bases). The ends were cut back, 4 bases at V and 7 bases at J, with 21 bases in the middle. The CDR3 sequence is 15 residues long. Per germline, CDR1 SGHNT and CDR2 YYREEE (reference sequence). CDR3 residues: CASSKLAGAPTEQYF. Here the CDR3 DNA reads TGTGCCAGCAGCAAACTTGCGGGGGCCCCTACAGAGCAGTACTTC.

The chain carries TRBV4-3 and TRBJ2-2; the D gene is possibly TRBD2 (6 bases). V lost 0 bases and J 5 bases, leaving 22 bases between the germline ends. The CDR3 is 19 amino acids. Germline V lookup: CDR1 LGHNA, CDR2 YSLEER. The CDR3 coding sequence is TGCGCCAGCAGCCAAGATTTAGGAGGGTGGCAGATGGAAACCGGGGAGCTGTTTTTT. Its translation: CASSQDLGGWQMETGELFF.

The J gene is TRBJ2-3, the V gene TRBV18; TRBD1 matches 10 bases. The V segment lost 3 bases and the J segment 2 bases; nucleotides outside the gene matches: 5. Germline V lookup: CDR1 KGHSH, CDR2 LQKENI. CDR3 size: 16 residues. Written as DNA, the CDR3 is TGTGCCAGCTCACCTGGGACAGGGGACCACACAGATACGCAGTATTTT. Its translation: CASSPGTGDHTDTQYF.

V and J are TRBV28 and TRBJ2-2; D is perhaps TRBD1 (6 bases). Trimming cost V 7 bases and J 3 bases, with 18 bases left between them. From germline, CDR1 is MDHEN and CDR2 SYDVKM. The CDR3 sequence is 16 residues long. This chain's CDR3 is CASTETTGSYTGELFF. CDR3 nucleotide sequence: TGTGCCAGCACCGAAACCACAGGGTCCTACACCGGGGAGCTGTTTTTT.

The gene calls are TRBV5-6 and TRBJ1-2; TRBD1 aligns across 7 bases. The CDR3 contains 12 residues. The J segment lost 4 bases and the V segment lost 3 bases, leaving 0 bases of the junction unmatched. Germline V gives CDR1 SGHDT, CDR2 YYEEEE. For the CDR3, the DNA is TGTGCCAGCAGCTACAGGGGCTATGGCTACACCTTC. Translated: CASSYRGYGYTF. The entire variable domain, with the rest obtained from reference TRBV5-6 and TRBJ1-2, is as follows: DAGVTQSPTHLIKTRGQQVTLRCSPKSGHDTVSWYQQALGQGPQFIFQYYEEEERQRGNFPDRFSGHQFPNYSSELNVNALLLGDSALYLCASSYRGYGYTFGSGTRLTVV.